The 5 T cell receptor beta chains in this list originate from one sample, sequenced in a study of shared clonotypes between healthy human individuals. Libraries were prepared by immunoSEQ multiplex PCR; TCRdb keeps only in-frame clonotypes and omits some of them. In the table there are 450,000 or so clones, about 74% of which are singletons. The sample consisted of PBMCs. Source of these receptors: a woman aged 35 to 49 in good health. Some clones in this sample may be carry-over from other donors' samples.

Of note for this clone: This likely traces to a read error, being one base from a far larger clone. The V and J genes are TRBV28 and TRBJ2-7; unclear D gene. The CDR3 length is 11 residues. Germline V gene sequence: CDR1 MDHEN, CDR2 SYDVKM. V dropped 5 bases and J dropped 0 bases, with 2 bases sitting between them. The CDR3 DNA reads as TGTGCCAGCAGTAACTCCTACGAGCAGTACTTC. Translation gives CASSNSYEQYF.

This clone was seen only a few times. Written as DNA, the CDR3 is TGTGCCAGCAGCAAGGGACTAGCGGGAGGGGGAGATACGCAGTATTTT. It yields the protein CASSKGLAGGGDTQYF. The V call is TRBV5-4, the J call TRBJ2-3, with TRBD2 matching 16 bases. Germline loops: CDR1 SGHNT, CDR2 YYREEE (reference sequence). The CDR3 is made up of 16 amino acids. Germline trimming cut 4 bases from V and 5 bases from J; bases unmatched to any gene: 4.

This clone appeared a single time. V gene TRBV15 combines with J gene TRBJ1-1; maybe TRBD1 (6 bases). This CDR3 comprises 16 residues. Trimming took off 0 bases at V and 6 bases at J, with 17 bases between the two ends. The germline CDR1 and CDR2 sequences are LNHNV and YYDKDF (reference sequence). The CDR3 loop is CATSREWQGMVAEAFF. As DNA, the CDR3 is TGTGCCACCAGCAGAGAGTGGCAGGGGATGGTGGCTGAAGCTTTCTTT.

Comment on this clone: One junction end disagrees with the germline gene, perhaps due to a read error. V gene TRBV20-1 combines with J gene TRBJ2-1, with D uncertain. Germline values: CDR1 DFQATT, CDR2 SNEGSKA (reference sequence). There are 10 residues in the CDR3. The CDR3 here is CSASQRPAVF. The CDR3 DNA follows: TGCAGTGCTTCACAGCGTCCCGCGGTCTTC.

This chain joins TRBV18 and TRBJ1-1; 10 nucleotides line up with TRBD1. The germline gives CDR1 KGHSH, CDR2 LQKENI. This CDR3 is 16 amino acids long. V was clipped by 6 bases and J by 0 bases; unmatched bases: 7. CDR3 amino acids: CASSQRQGAMNTEAFF. DNA for the CDR3: TGTGCCAGCTCCCAGAGACAGGGGGCCATGAACACTGAAGCTTTCTTT. The full variable domain, rest sourced from reference TRBV18 and TRBJ1-1, is NAGVMQNPRHLVRRRGQEARLRCSPMKGHSHVYWYRQLPEEGLKFMVYLQKENIIDESGMPKERFSAEFPKEGPSILRIQQVVRGDSAAYFCASSQRQGAMNTEAFFGQGTRLTVV.